One sample yielded the 21 T cell receptor beta chains listed below, sequenced in a study of T cells after yellow fever vaccination. TCRdb itself ran the 5' RACE reads through MiXCR, one entry per CDR3 protein. Of around 500,000 distinct CDR3 sequences in the sample, just over 20% are singletons; the top ten hold roughly a sixth. Sample: PBMCs, taken more than 20 days after the first yellow fever vaccination. Receptor source: a man aged 18 to 29 who received the YFV17D yellow fever vaccine.

This clonotype was seen repeatedly, ten times or more. This sequence joins TRBV4-1 and TRBJ2-7, with 10 bases identical to TRBD2. After removal of 1 base from V and 0 bases from J, the junction contained 0 bases not matched to a gene. The CDR3 consists of 15 residues. Germline V gives CDR1 MGHRA, CDR2 YSYEKL. CDR3 protein: CASSQASGGSYEQYF. For the CDR3, the DNA is TGCGCCAGCAGCCAAGCTAGCGGGGGCTCCTACGAGCAGTACTTC.

Only a few counts were recorded for this clonotype. V and J are TRBV4-2 and TRBJ2-5; D possibly corresponds to TRBD2 (5 bases). The V and J ends lost 4 bases and 5 bases respectively, with 20 bases between them. Germline assignment: CDR1 LGHNA and CDR2 YNFKEQ. This CDR3 is 16 amino acids long. DNA of the CDR3: TGTGCCAGCAGCCTAAACAACCGGGCCGCGGGCGAGACCCAGTACTTC. It yields the protein CASSLNNRAAGETQYF.

This clonotype appeared a single time. The chain has TRBV12-3 or TRBV12-4 and TRBJ1-3; TRBD1 agrees at 7 bases. This CDR3 is 15 amino acids long. The V gene end was trimmed by 3 bases and the J gene end by 2 bases; junction bases not matched to a gene: 4. This CDR3 reads CASSLDRTPGNTIYF. The CDR3, as DNA: TGTGCCAGCAGTTTGGACAGGACACCTGGAAACACCATATATTTT.

In its sample, this clonotype was seen a few times. The gene calls are TRBV5-1 and TRBJ2-2; D call uncertain. This CDR3 comprises 16 residues. Germline CDR1 is SGHRS and CDR2 is YFSETQ. V lost 0 bases, J lost 2 bases, and 11 bases lay in between. The CDR3 reads CASSLAEGKNTGELFF. CDR3 sequence (DNA): TGCGCCAGCAGCTTGGCCGAAGGGAAAAACACCGGGGAGCTGTTTTTT.

V gene TRBV4-1 combines with J gene TRBJ2-3; the match to TRBD2 covers 10 bases. V shed 4 bases, J shed 7 bases, and the junction held 14 bases outside the gene matches. Looked up from germline, CDR1 is MGHRA and CDR2 is YSYEKL. This CDR3 is 17 amino acids long. The chain's CDR3 is CASSLSRGLAPIHTQYF. CDR3 nucleotides: TGCGCCAGCAGCCTAAGTCGGGGACTAGCGCCTATCCATACGCAGTATTTT.

The gene calls are TRBV30 and TRBJ2-7; maybe TRBD1 (5 bases). V lost 3 bases, J lost 4 bases, and 10 bases lay in between. The CDR3 length is 12 residues. Looked up from germline, CDR1 is GTSNPN and CDR2 is SVGIG (reference sequence). In DNA form, the CDR3 reads TGTGCCTGGAGCGTCAGGGTATACGAGCAGTACTTC. Its translation: CAWSVRVYEQYF.

This clonotype has a handful of counts. The V call is TRBV6-2 or TRBV6-3, the J call TRBJ2-2; perhaps TRBD1 as D (6 bases). The germline V gene encodes CDR1 MNHEY and CDR2 SVGEGT. Deletions cut 6 bases from V and 1 base from J, with 9 bases between. CDR3 length: 14 residues. The CDR3 coding sequence is TGTGCCAGCAGGGGACATCTGAACACCGGGGAGCTGTTTTTT. Translation gives CASRGHLNTGELFF.

This clonotype was counted between two and nine times. The chain couples TRBV6-2 or TRBV6-3 to TRBJ2-6; D is uncertain. Deletions cut 6 bases from V and 6 bases from J, with 15 bases between. The CDR3 length is 15 residues. Germline lookup yields CDR1 MNHEY and CDR2 SVGEGT. DNA of the CDR3: TGTGCCAGCAGCTTCACACCTGCCCAGGCCAACGTCCTGACTTTC. Translated, it gives CASSFTPAQANVLTF.

This clonotype was found many times. The CDR3 protein is CVSGRPFNYGYTF. The CDR3, as DNA: TGTGTGTCCGGCAGGCCTTTTAACTATGGCTACACCTTC. The V and J genes are TRBV6-5 and TRBJ1-2; D remains ambiguous. Per germline, CDR1 MNHEY and CDR2 SVGAGI. This CDR3 spans 13 amino acids.

The chain links TRBV7-2 to TRBJ2-1, with TRBD2 as a possible D gene (6 bases). The germline V and J ends were trimmed by 6 bases and 4 bases, with 16 bases remaining between them. The CDR3 has 15 amino acids. CDR1 and CDR2 from the germline V gene are SGHTA and FQGNSA. The CDR3 is CASRSPGLVYNEQFF. The CDR3 nucleotides read TGTGCCAGCAGATCTCCGGGACTGGTATACAATGAGCAGTTCTTC.

This chain connects TRBV10-3 to TRBJ1-6; D is undetermined. Germline V gene sequence: CDR1 ENHRY, CDR2 SYGVKD. V was clipped by 2 bases and J by 10 bases, with 12 bases between them. This CDR3 comprises 14 residues. In DNA, the CDR3 is TGTGCCATCAGTGAGGTCGGGGTTGGGTCACCCCTCCACTTT. Residues: CAISEVGVGSPLHF.

The chain links TRBV12-3 or TRBV12-4 to TRBJ2-7, with TRBD2 as a possible D gene (7 bases). There are 13 residues in the CDR3. The germline V and J ends were trimmed by 3 bases and 3 bases, with 9 bases remaining between them. The CDR3 reads CASSFGGLYEQYV. The CDR3 nucleotides are TGTGCCAGCAGTTTCGGGGGGCTCTACGAGCAGTACGTC.

V usage is TRBV4-2 and J usage is TRBJ1-2; possibly TRBD1 for D (5 bases). V lost 4 bases and J lost 9, with 12 bases in between. The V gene's germline CDR1 is LGHNA and CDR2 YNFKEQ. CDR3 length: 12 amino acids. This CDR3 reads CASSPGGFSYTF. CDR3 nucleotides: TGTGCCAGCAGCCCCGGGGGGTTCAGCTACACCTTC.

V usage is TRBV11-1 and J usage is TRBJ2-3; D is perhaps TRBD2 (5 bases). Trimming left V 1 base short and J 4 bases short, with 9 bases between. The CDR3 is 14 amino acids. CDR1 SGHAT and CDR2 FQDESV come from the germline V gene (reference sequence). The CDR3 loop reads CASSLEAGSDTQYF. The CDR3 coding sequence is TGTGCCAGCAGCTTAGAGGCGGGCTCAGATACGCAGTATTTT.

This clonotype was found a few times. This rearrangement joins TRBV25-1 to TRBJ2-5, with 8 bases identical to TRBD2. The CDR3 consists of 16 residues. V was pared by 2 bases and J by 4 bases, with 9 bases of the junction left unmatched. CDR1 is MGHDK, CDR2 SYGVNS, per germline. CDR3 loop: CASSEHGAGAGETQYF. CDR3 in DNA: TGTGCCAGCAGTGAACATGGAGCGGGGGCGGGAGAGACCCAGTACTTC.

The DNA of the CDR3 is TGTGCCAGCAGTTGGGGACAGCCAAACACCATATATTTT. Protein product: CASSWGQPNTIYF. The V and J genes are TRBV12-3 or TRBV12-4 and TRBJ1-3; 7 bases are a match to TRBD1. V trimming: 4 bases; J trimming: 6 bases; junction bases outside the gene matches: 3. The CDR3 runs 13 residues.

The chain links TRBV7-2 to TRBJ2-1, with D perhaps assigned TRBD1 or TRBD2 (5 bases each). This CDR3 has 17 amino acids. The germline gives CDR1 SGHTA, CDR2 FQGNSA. Trimming cost V 4 bases and J 2 bases, with 18 bases left between them. The CDR3 nucleotides are TGTGCCAGCAGCTCCAGGGTTGGGGACGGAGCCTACAATGAGCAGTTCTTC. Protein sequence: CASSSRVGDGAYNEQFF.

This clonotype was counted between two and nine times. This rearrangement joins TRBV7-9 to TRBJ1-1; D possibly corresponds to TRBD1 (6 bases). The germline V and J ends were trimmed by 0 bases and 5 bases, with 13 bases remaining between them. This CDR3 has 15 residues. Germline V gene sequence: CDR1 SEHNR, CDR2 FQNEAQ (reference sequence). The CDR3 nucleotides are TGTGCCAGCAGCTTAGCCGGGGGCAGTACGACTGAAGCTTTCTTT. This gives the protein CASSLAGGSTTEAFF.

The chain joins TRBV4-2 to TRBJ1-1, with 7 bases matching TRBD1. V was pared by 1 base and J by 3 bases, with 8 bases of the junction left unmatched. Germline V gene lookup returns CDR1 LGHNA and CDR2 YNFKEQ. The CDR3 spans 16 residues. CDR3 residues: CASSQGRPQGDTEAFF. As DNA, the CDR3 is TGTGCCAGCAGCCAAGGACGCCCTCAGGGGGACACTGAAGCTTTCTTT.

This clonotype has only a few counts. This chain uses TRBV7-9 with TRBJ2-3, with a possible D match to TRBD2 (7 bases). The germline CDR1 and CDR2 sequences are SEHNR and FQNEAQ (reference sequence). V lost 5 bases to trimming and J lost 4 bases, with 16 bases between them. The CDR3 contains 15 residues. The CDR3 coding sequence is TGTGCCAGCAGCGAAACCGGGGGGCAAGCAGATACGCAGTATTTT. Protein: CASSETGGQADTQYF.

V usage is TRBV20-1 and J usage is TRBJ2-5, with TRBD1 matching 7 bases. J lost 5 bases, V lost 6 bases, and 9 bases had no gene match. Germline V gene data show CDR1 as DFQATT and CDR2 as SNEGSKA (reference sequence). The CDR3 length is 13 residues. The CDR3 coding sequence is TGCAGTGCCCATAAAACAGGGGCGGAGACCCAGTACTTC. As protein: CSAHKTGAETQYF.